This TCR beta chain emerged from a study of human T cells and chemical hapten exposure. Via MiXCR, TCRdb re-called the RACE reads, giving one row per CDR3 protein. The sample shows 87,000 or so distinct CDR3 sequences, approximately 9.9% of them seen only once. This clonotype has more than one count but fewer than ten. Time point: pre-sensitization, week 0. Treatment noted: therapeutic diphenylcyclopropenone sensitization with weekly scalp DPC. V gave up 4 bases and J gave up 2 bases, with 8 bases separating them. The CDR3 spans 12 residues. In germline, CDR1 is GTSNPN, CDR2 SVGIG (reference sequence).

The sequence derives from a woman aged 40 to 50 with alopecia areata. Some clones in this sample may be carry-over from other donors' samples. The sample was whole blood, taken in connection with sensitization to the hapten diphenylcyclopropenone (DPC). The chain uses TRBV30 and TRBJ1-2, with D unclear. DNA of the CDR3: TGTGCCTGGAAGGTGGGGAACTATGGCTACACCTTC. As protein: CAWKVGNYGYTF.